This entry concerns a single TCR beta chain. The sample is drawn from a study of blood T cell repertoires in COVID-19. Study as a whole: PBMCs, B-cell-depleted T cells, or T cells provided the cDNA or gDNA that made up the material.

Deletions cut 7 bases from V and 5 bases from J, with 17 bases between. Germline V lookup: CDR1 MNHEY, CDR2 SVGAGI. There are 14 residues in the CDR3. Data came from immunoSEQ multiplex PCR; TCRdb stores just in-frame clones and leaves some out. In the table there are approximately 170,000 clones, 86% of which are singletons. The J gene is TRBJ2-5, the V gene TRBV6-5; D remains ambiguous. The receptor was isolated from a woman aged 55 to 70 with COVID-19, enrolled during active disease. The material sequenced was peripheral blood. The CDR3 nucleotides are TGTGCCAGCACCAACCCAACCCTGAGGGAGACCCAGTACTTC. Translation: CASTNPTLRETQYF.